This TCR beta chain was identified in a study of Tregs in tolerant kidney transplant recipients. Sequencing was performed with immunoSEQ multiplex PCR; in TCRdb, only in-frame clones are kept and a portion is missing. The table records around 15,000 clones, roughly 50% of them present only once. Turning to this clone: Its matching antigen is unknown.

General study points: Expanding Tregs on activated donor B cells appeared to best identify donor-specific TCRbeta clones. Some patients' samples used different primers over time, so nucleotide sequences weren't comparable. Biological reproducibility was not directly addressed in this study. Donor-specific Treg expansion exceeded global Treg expansion in tolerant patients, suggesting antigen drive.

FACS sorting followed a roughly six-day coculture of CFSE-labeled recipient PBMCs with irradiated graft donor PBMCs. V gave up 0 bases and J gave up 6 bases, with 11 bases separating them. Germline-derived CDR1 and CDR2 are MGHDK and SYGVNS. This CDR3 has 14 residues. This TCR came from a human patient who received a combined kidney and bone marrow transplant. This chain connects TRBV25-1 to TRBJ1-2; D not certain. This specimen consisted of CD4+ T cells from blood cultured with allogeneic cells, obtained before the transplant. The CDR3 loop reads CASSEYGRENGYTF. In DNA, the CDR3 is TGTGCCAGCAGTGAATATGGGAGGGAGAATGGCTACACCTTC.